Below, 30 T cell receptor beta chains from the same sample are listed, as sequenced in a study of regulatory T cells in long-lasting Graves disease (dated by TCRdb to the early 2020s). Library method: multiplex PCR. For sequencing, an Illumina HiSeq 4000 was employed. iRepertoire HTBI primers and Arm-PCR amplification of CDR3 regions were used to construct TCR beta libraries. TCRdb reworked the public reads: Q25 trimming with fastp, MiXCR clone assembly, productive beta chains retained. Each CDR3 protein appears once, grouped with its most common genes and DNA. This sample gives some 330,000 distinct CDR3 sequences in total; 12% of them show up just once. 18% of the sample rests with the top ten. The sample's time point label, in plain terms: newly diagnosed GD, antithyroid drugs for less than 3 months. For both TCR sequencing and RNA sequencing, RNA was extracted from PBMCs in TRIzol. The same sample was also studied in work on T cells in Graves' hyperthyroidism and ophthalmopathy.

The sequencing here drew on peripheral blood mononuclear cells (PBMCs), taken at new diagnosis, from a patient treated with antithyroid drugs. All receptors derive from a woman under 30 with Graves disease. Donor details come from another sample of the same person, matched by shared clones.

This clonotype was counted ten times or more. J is TRBJ2-7 and V is TRBV20-1; D ambiguous. The V end lost 6 bases, the J end lost 0 bases, and 12 bases lay between the germline ends. Germline CDR1 reads DFQATT; CDR2 reads SNEGSKA (reference sequence). The CDR3 spans 13 residues. The CDR3, as DNA: TGCAGTGCGGCTAGGGATAACTCCTACGAGCAGTACTTC. It is translated as CSAARDNSYEQYF.

On this clonotype: A much larger clonotype is one base distant, so this may be a read error. The chain is built from TRBV10-3 and TRBJ2-5; TRBD2 matches at 14 bases. Germline lookup yields CDR1 ENHRY and CDR2 SYGVKD. This CDR3 contains 14 residues. With V trimmed by 10 bases and J by 11 bases, 12 bases remained unmatched. As DNA, the CDR3 is TGTGCCACCTTCGGGACTAGCGGGAGCAATGAGCAGTACTTC. Translation gives CATFGTSGSNEQYF.

This clonotype showed up many times. The rearrangement links TRBV12-5 to TRBJ2-1, with D tentatively TRBD1 (5 bases). This CDR3 spans 18 amino acids. The germline gives CDR1 LGHNT, CDR2 FRNRAP. The germline V and J ends were trimmed by 0 bases and 0 bases, with 15 bases remaining between them. The CDR3 DNA follows: TGTGCTAGTGGTTTGGTTCCTAAGACAGAGAGCTCCTACAATGAGCAGTTCTTC. Translation gives CASGLVPKTESSYNEQFF.

This chain joins TRBV25-1 and TRBJ1-5, with 7 bases that match TRBD1. The J segment lost 5 bases and the V segment lost 3 bases, leaving 7 bases of the junction unmatched. The germline CDR1 and CDR2 sequences are MGHDK and SYGVNS. The CDR3 totals 15 residues. CDR3 protein: CASSDPRQGDQPQHF. The CDR3 DNA reads TGTGCCAGCAGTGACCCTAGACAGGGAGATCAGCCCCAGCATTTT.

This clonotype appeared many times. The V gene is TRBV28, the J gene TRBJ2-7; tentative D call: TRBD1 (6 bases). V was shortened by 4 bases and J by 9 bases, with 16 bases between the two germline ends. CDR1 and CDR2 (germline): MDHEN, SYDVKM. This CDR3 is built from 13 residues. CDR3 protein: CASSSQGIQRQYF. The CDR3 DNA is TGTGCCAGCAGTTCACAGGGTATTCAGCGGCAGTACTTC.

Ten or more counts support this clonotype. The V and J genes are TRBV11-2 and TRBJ2-7; D unclear. Trimming shortened V by 0 bases and J by 3 bases, and 15 bases separated the two germline ends. The CDR3 length is 16 residues. Germline lookup yields CDR1 SGHAT and CDR2 FQNNGV. This CDR3 reads CASSLDLHQVNYEQYF. CDR3 DNA sequence: TGTGCCAGCAGCTTAGATCTCCATCAGGTCAACTACGAGCAGTACTTC.

The sample holds many counts of this clonotype. The gene calls are TRBV10-3 and TRBJ1-6; D uncertain. The V gene's germline CDR1 is ENHRY and CDR2 SYGVKD. The V gene lost 0 bases and the J gene lost 10 bases, with 10 bases spanning the gap. There are 14 residues in the CDR3. The CDR3 is CAISESAKNSPLHF. For the CDR3, the DNA is TGTGCCATCAGTGAGTCTGCCAAGAACTCACCCCTCCACTTT.

A word on this clonotype: A much larger clone differs from this one at a single base, so this may be a read error. This chain links TRBV7-2 with TRBJ2-1; weak D call: TRBD2 (5 bases). Trimming left V 8 bases short and J 3 bases short, with 17 bases between. Germline V gives CDR1 SGHTA, CDR2 FQGNSA. The CDR3 totals 15 residues. DNA for the CDR3: TGTGCCAGCGGCCCCCTGTTCCGGGGCTACAATGAGCAGTTCTTC. It is translated as CASGPLFRGYNEQFF.

Here the CDR3 DNA reads TGTGCCAGCAGCCCCCGCGGGGGTGAAAAACTGTTTTTT. Translating gives CASSPRGGEKLFF. The chain uses TRBV7-8 and TRBJ1-4, with D possibly matching TRBD1 (5 bases). There are 13 residues in the CDR3. Trimming cost V 5 bases and J 7 bases, with 11 bases left between them. CDR1 and CDR2 from the germline V gene are SGHVS and FQNEAQ.

The chain employs TRBV4-1 and TRBJ2-7; tentatively, D is TRBD1 (5 bases). Looked up from germline, CDR1 is MGHRA and CDR2 is YSYEKL. The CDR3 sequence is 20 residues long. V shed 1 base and J shed 2 bases, with 27 bases lying between them. The CDR3 DNA follows: TGCGCCAGCAGCCAAGTCCCTCCTTTGGCAGGGTCTACGAGCCCCTACGAGCAGTACTTC. It specifies CASSQVPPLAGSTSPYEQYF.

This clonotype was recorded only once. The V gene is TRBV14, the J gene TRBJ2-3; D not resolved. The CDR3 has 14 residues. Deletions cut 4 bases from V and 7 bases from J, with 15 bases between. Germline CDR1 SGHDN, CDR2 FVKESK. CDR3 in amino acids: CASSRPSPPYTQYF. The DNA for the CDR3 is TGTGCCAGCAGCCGCCCTTCGCCCCCCTATACGCAGTATTTT.

In its sample, this clonotype was seen many times. This chain links TRBV10-3 with TRBJ2-4; D not resolved. The V end was cut by 6 bases, the J end by 4 bases, with 10 bases between. This CDR3 region has 13 residues. CDR1 is ENHRY and CDR2 is SYGVKD in the germline V gene. CDR3 DNA sequence: TGTGCCATCAGCGAACCTGGGAAAAACATTCAGTACTTC. Amino acids: CAISEPGKNIQYF.

The CDR3 nucleotides read TGTGCCAGCCTCACCAAAAGGACTTTGAACACTGAAGCTTTCTTT. The encoded protein is CASLTKRTLNTEAFF. The chain combines TRBV5-6 with TRBJ1-1, with D unclear. CDR1 is SGHDT, CDR2 YYEEEE, per germline. The CDR3 sequence is 15 residues long. The V end was cut by 7 bases, the J end by 0 bases, with 16 bases between.

This clonotype was counted ten times or more. This sequence joins TRBV30 and TRBJ1-5, with a tentative D call TRBD1 (6 bases). Germline V CDR1 and CDR2: GTSNPN, SVGIG (reference sequence). The CDR3 spans 13 residues. The ends were cut back, 4 bases at V and 0 bases at J, with 7 bases in the middle. The CDR3 sequence: CAWTGDSNQPQHF. CDR3 nucleotide sequence: TGTGCCTGGACAGGGGATAGCAATCAGCCCCAGCATTTT.

This clonotype was seen at least ten times. This chain uses TRBV7-3 with TRBJ1-1, with D maybe TRBD1 (5 bases). CDR3 size: 14 residues. Germline V gene sequence: CDR1 SGHTA, CDR2 FQGTGA. Trimming shortened V by 5 bases and J by 10 bases, and 20 bases separated the two germline ends. CDR3: CASSPTTLGEGAFF. CDR3 nucleotides: TGTGCCAGCAGCCCTACCACTTTGGGGGAGGGAGCTTTCTTT. Filled out from reference TRBV7-3 and TRBJ1-1, the complete variable domain reads GAGVSQTPSNKVTEKGKYVELRCDPISGHTALYWYRQSLGQGPEFLIYFQGTGAADDSGLPNDRFFAVRPEGSVSTLKIQRTERGDSAVYLCASSPTTLGEGAFFGQGTRLTVV.

This clonotype has at least ten counts. This chain connects TRBV7-9 to TRBJ2-5; 8 nucleotides agree with TRBD1. The CDR3 length is 15 residues. J gave up 2 bases and V 5 bases, and 7 bases lay outside the gene matches. CDR1 is SEHNR, CDR2 FQNEAQ, per germline (reference sequence). The CDR3 spells CASSRGTGVQETQYF. The CDR3 DNA follows: TGTGCCAGCAGCCGAGGGACAGGTGTACAAGAGACCCAGTACTTC.

Concerning this clonotype: Being one base from a much bigger clone, this may be a read error. The CDR3 does not close with the conserved phenylalanine or tryptophan, likely indicating a read error. The chain has TRBV9 and TRBJ1-2; unclear D gene. Deletions cut 3 bases from V and 8 bases from J, with 20 bases between. From germline, CDR1 is SGDLS and CDR2 YYNGEE. This CDR3 region has 15 residues. This CDR3 is CASSARPSGGSGYTL. In DNA, the CDR3 is TGTGCCAGCAGCGCGAGGCCGAGCGGCGGGAGCGGCTACACCCTC.

Ten or more counts support this clonotype. This sequence joins TRBV19 and TRBJ2-1; 13 bases line up with TRBD2. The CDR3 spans 17 residues. Germline V CDR1 and CDR2: LNHDA, SQIVND (reference sequence). Losses at the gene ends were 5 bases for V and 1 base for J; bases not matched to a gene: 5. The CDR3 DNA reads TGTGCCAGTAGTTCCGGACTAGCGGGAGCTTCCTACAATGAGCAGTTCTTC. Translated, it gives CASSSGLAGASYNEQFF.

This clonotype was seen a handful of times. The V gene is TRBV6-1, the J gene TRBJ1-4; no clear D. CDR3 length equals 14 residues. V was trimmed by 5 bases and J by 6 bases, leaving 13 bases between them. Germline V CDR1 and CDR2: MNHNS, SASEGT. Written as DNA, the CDR3 is TGTGCCAGCAGTCCGACCTCGGAGGATGAAAAACTGTTTTTT. Protein product: CASSPTSEDEKLFF.

This clonotype came up many times. J is TRBJ1-4 and V is TRBV12-3 or TRBV12-4; TRBD1 matches at 9 bases. V shed 6 bases and J 13 bases; nucleotides not matched to a gene: 9. The CDR3 totals 13 residues. CDR3 protein: CASRPPEGQGLFF. The DNA for the CDR3 is TGTGCCAGCAGGCCCCCGGAGGGACAGGGACTGTTTTTT.

This clonotype came up many times. The chain uses TRBV2 and TRBJ2-1; TRBD1 might be the D (6 bases). Trimming shortened V by 2 bases and J by 3 bases, and 8 bases separated the two germline ends. CDR3 size: 14 residues. Per germline, CDR1 SNHLY and CDR2 FYNNEI. The CDR3 nucleotides are TGTGCCAGCAGTGAATCGGGACACTACAATGAGCAGTTCTTC. Translating it yields CASSESGHYNEQFF.

Ten or more counts support this clonotype. V is TRBV7-9 and J is TRBJ2-7, with 7 bases that match TRBD2. Germline values: CDR1 SEHNR, CDR2 FQNEAQ (reference sequence). CDR3 length equals 15 residues. With 1 base clipped from V and 7 bases from J, the junction kept 10 bases outside the gene matches. Written as DNA, the CDR3 is TGTGCCAGCAGCTTAGGGACTAGGCTGGCTGGGGAGCAGTACTTC. As protein: CASSLGTRLAGEQYF.

At least ten counts were recorded for this clonotype. The rearrangement uses TRBV28 and TRBJ1-1; D might be TRBD1 (5 bases). CDR3 length: 16 residues. Trimming removed 6 bases from V and 0 bases from J, with 17 bases in between. The V gene's germline CDR1 is MDHEN and CDR2 SYDVKM. The CDR3, as DNA: TGTGCCAGCAGAGGGGAGTCGTGGGATATGAACACTGAAGCTTTCTTT. As protein: CASRGESWDMNTEAFF.

This clonotype has at least ten counts. The gene calls are TRBV7-8 and TRBJ2-2; D is possibly TRBD2 (6 bases). CDR3 length: 15 amino acids. Trimming took off 10 bases at V and 0 bases at J, with 15 bases between the two ends. The V gene's germline CDR1 is SGHVS and CDR2 FQNEAQ. The CDR3 DNA is TGTGCCACCAGGGCGGGATGGGCGAACACCGGGGAGCTGTTTTTT. Protein sequence: CATRAGWANTGELFF.

This clonotype was counted at least ten times. The chain joins TRBV20-1 to TRBJ1-5; D is ambiguous. In germline, CDR1 is DFQATT, CDR2 SNEGSKA (reference sequence). CDR3 size: 16 residues. Trimming pared 3 bases from V and 0 bases from J, leaving 15 bases between. CDR3 sequence: CSASPHVQYSNQPQHF. The CDR3 DNA reads as TGCAGTGCTAGTCCCCACGTCCAATATAGCAATCAGCCCCAGCATTTT.

There are many counts of this clonotype. This could be a read error, since a much larger clone is one nucleotide away. This chain joins TRBV7-6 and TRBJ2-1, with D perhaps matching TRBD2 (5 bases). Germline values: CDR1 SGHVS, CDR2 FNYEAQ. The V end was cut by 1 base, the J end by 0 bases, with 7 bases between. CDR3 length: 15 residues. In DNA, the CDR3 is TGTGCCAGCAGCTTAGAGCGGAGCTCCTACAATGAGCAGTTCTTC. Translated: CASSLERSSYNEQFF.

This clonotype was observed at least ten times. This chain's CDR3 is CASSLGHRAGEQFF. The CDR3 DNA reads as TGTGCCAGCAGTCTGGGACACCGGGCAGGAGAGCAGTTCTTC. The chain carries TRBV27 and TRBJ2-1, with D perhaps matching TRBD1 (6 bases). Trimming stripped 5 bases from V and 10 bases from J, with 18 bases between. Germline CDR1 and CDR2: MNHEY and SMNVEV (reference sequence). This CDR3 comprises 14 residues.

This clonotype was seen ten or more times. The CDR3 sequence is CASSSAHVGRDNEQYF. CDR3 in DNA: TGTGCCAGCAGTTCGGCCCATGTTGGGCGAGACAACGAGCAGTACTTC. The chain couples TRBV6-5 to TRBJ2-7; no clear D. CDR3 size: 16 residues. With 4 bases removed from V and 5 bases from J, the gap between germline ends came to 21 bases. CDR1 and CDR2 from the germline V gene are MNHEY and SVGAGI.

Points on this clonotype: This may come from a read error, since a much larger clone is one base off. The chain joins TRBV3-1 to TRBJ1-1; D gene unclear. The CDR3 loop spans 13 amino acids. Germline V gene data show CDR1 as LGHDT and CDR2 as YNNKEL (reference sequence). V dropped 2 bases and J dropped 6 bases, with 10 bases sitting between them. The CDR3, as DNA: TGTGCCAGCAGCCAAAAGGGTACCTCTGAAGCTTTCTTT. The encoded protein is CASSQKGTSEAFF.

Remarks on this clonotype: This could be a read error, since a much larger clone is one nucleotide away. The CDR3 sequence: CASSPVAVSHNEQFF. The CDR3 region has the DNA TGTGCCAGCTCACCGGTGGCCGTTTCCCACAATGAGCAGTTCTTC. The V call is TRBV18, the J call TRBJ2-1; unclear D gene. Germline V lookup: CDR1 KGHSH, CDR2 LQKENI. CDR3 length: 15 residues. Deletions cut 3 bases from V and 5 bases from J, with 14 bases between. Full variable domain (remainder filled in from reference TRBV18 and TRBJ2-1): NAGVMQNPRHLVRRRGQEARLRCSPMKGHSHVYWYRQLPEEGLKFMVYLQKENIIDESGMPKERFSAEFPKEGPSILRIQQVVRGDSAAYFCASSPVAVSHNEQFFGPGTRLTVL.